These T cell receptor beta chains were read from a single sample in a study of blood T cell repertoires in COVID-19. Sequenced by immunoSEQ multiplex PCR; TCRdb stores in-frame clones only, minus some. The sample comprises over 85,000 clones, just under 85% of which are singletons, and over 9.5% rests with the top ten. Sequencing used peripheral blood. The receptors were sampled from a man aged 40-55 years with active or convalescent COVID-19. Both conserved end residues are part of each CDR3. Fields, in order: J gene, clone size, D gene, V gene, CDR3 protein, CDR3 DNA. The D gene is left open where the match is weak. Size is stated for part of the rows, as once, few or many counts, or as a class when the clone is expanded.

TRBJ2-7	few	TRBD2	TRBV5-1	CASSLELAGPYEQYF	TGCGCCAGCAGCTTGGAACTAGCGGGCCCCTACGAGCAGTACTTC
TRBJ1-1	.	TRBD1	TRBV3-1/TRBV3-2	CASSQGVGQGANTEAFF	TGTGCCAGCAGCCAGGGGGTGGGACAGGGGGCGAACACTGAAGCTTTCTTT
TRBJ1-6	.	.	TRBV6-5	CASSYSQGFSPLHF	TGTGCCAGCAGTTATAGTCAGGGATTTTCACCCCTCCACTTT
TRBJ1-4	.	TRBD1	TRBV29-1	CSGRTGPNEKLFF	TGCAGCGGAAGGACAGGTCCTAATGAAAAACTGTTTTTT
TRBJ1-2	.	.	TRBV19	CASSIQANYGYTF	TGTGCCAGTAGTATACAGGCTAACTATGGCTACACCTTC
TRBJ1-3	once	.	TRBV19	CASTPGTIGNTIYF	TGTGCCAGTACCCCCGGGACAATTGGAAACACCATATATTTT
TRBJ1-2	.	.	TRBV7-9	CASSPEWGPGYGYTF	TGTGCCAGCAGCCCCGAGTGGGGGCCCGGCTATGGCTACACCTTC
TRBJ1-5	once	.	TRBV10-2	CASSKDIFNQPQHF	TGCGCCAGCAGTAAAGACATCTTCAATCAGCCCCAGCATTTT
TRBJ1-1	.	.	TRBV6-5	CASSRQAVTEAFF	TGTGCCAGCAGTCGACAAGCCGTCACTGAAGCTTTCTTT
TRBJ2-7	.	.	TRBV10-3	CAISEPSTGTYEQYF	TGTGCCATCAGTGAGCCGAGTACAGGGACCTACGAGCAGTACTTC
TRBJ2-2	once	.	TRBV10-3	CAISPTSPGELFF	TGTGCCATCAGCCCGACATCCCCCGGGGAGCTGTTTTTT
TRBJ1-2	.	TRBD1	TRBV29-1	CSADRGRGGYTF	TGCAGCGCTGACAGGGGGCGGGGAGGCTACACCTTC
TRBJ1-2	.	TRBD1	TRBV29-1	CSVEGPTGRDGYTF	TGCAGCGTTGAAGGTCCGACAGGGCGAGACGGCTACACCTTC
TRBJ1-6	.	.	TRBV7-6	CASSLAIAGLGSYNSPLHF	TGTGCCAGCAGCTTAGCGATAGCAGGGTTGGGCTCCTATAATTCACCCCTCCACTTT
TRBJ1-3	.	.	TRBV12-3/TRBV12-4	CASQGHGNTIYF	TGTGCCAGTCAGGGGCATGGAAACACCATATATTTT
TRBJ2-4	few	.	TRBV11-2	CASSPSTGSNIQYF	TGTGCCAGCAGCCCATCGACAGGATCGAACATTCAGTACTTC